This TCR beta chain was found in a study of blood T cell repertoires in COVID-19. Overall study: Acute and convalescent COVID-19 samples came from the United States, Italy and Spain. Sources were T cells, B-cell-depleted T cells, or PBMCs; the material itself was cDNA or gDNA.

This clone appeared a single time. Per the authors' pipeline: Reference gene primer amplification yielded estimated nucleated cell counts. The assay was immunoSEQ multiplex PCR, and TCRdb's table has in-frame clones only and misses some. V and J calls and clone size are given by that table; D and trimming were obtained from the DNA. The sample consists of fewer than 250,000 clones, about four fifths of them appearing once. This CDR3 has 16 residues. V shed 1 base and J 8 bases; nucleotides not matched to a gene: 13. The V gene's germline CDR1 is SGHVS and CDR2 FNYEAQ. This TCR was recovered from a woman aged 35 to 49 with active or convalescent COVID-19. Sequenced input: peripheral blood. This chain joins TRBV7-6 and TRBJ1-1, with 7 bases that match TRBD1. CDR3 in amino acids: CASSLGQGVGAGEAFF. The CDR3 DNA reads TGTGCCAGCAGCTTAGGGCAGGGGGTCGGGGCTGGGGAAGCTTTCTTT.